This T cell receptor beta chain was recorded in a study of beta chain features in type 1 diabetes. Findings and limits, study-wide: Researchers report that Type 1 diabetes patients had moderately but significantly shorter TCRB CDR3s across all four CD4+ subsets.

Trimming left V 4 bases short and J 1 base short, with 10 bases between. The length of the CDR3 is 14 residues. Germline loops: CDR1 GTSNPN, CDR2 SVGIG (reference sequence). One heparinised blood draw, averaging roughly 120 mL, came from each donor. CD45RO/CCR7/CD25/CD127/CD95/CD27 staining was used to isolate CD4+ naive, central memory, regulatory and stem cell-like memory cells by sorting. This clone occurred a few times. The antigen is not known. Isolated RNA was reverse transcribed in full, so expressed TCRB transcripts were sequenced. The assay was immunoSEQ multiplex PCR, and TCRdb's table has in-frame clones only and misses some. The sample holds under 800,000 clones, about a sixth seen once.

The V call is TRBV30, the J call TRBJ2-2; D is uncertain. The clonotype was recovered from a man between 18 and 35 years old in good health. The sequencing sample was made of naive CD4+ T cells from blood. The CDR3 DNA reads TGTGCCTGGATTCGGGCAGGGAACACCGGGGAGCTGTTTTTT. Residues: CAWIRAGNTGELFF. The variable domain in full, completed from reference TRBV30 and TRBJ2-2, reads SQTIHQWPATLVQPVGSPLSLECTVEGTSNPNLYWYRQAAGRGLQLLFYSVGIGQISSEVPQNLSASRPQDRQFILSSKKLLLSDSGFYLCAWIRAGNTGELFFGEGSRLTVL.